The clone carrying this TCR beta chain was detected only once. The data stem from a study of T cells after somatic rescue of genetic block. TCRdb's copy holds only in-frame clones and misses some; the assay was immunoSEQ multiplex PCR. Here the sample spans around 67,000 clones, 92% being singletons. CDR3 length: 14 amino acids. V trimming: 6 bases; J trimming: 5 bases; junction bases outside the gene matches: 8. CDR1 and CDR2 (germline): MNHEY, SMNVEV (reference sequence). The chain is built from TRBV27 and TRBJ2-7; the match to TRBD1 covers 9 bases. The TCR was taken from a middle-aged man. The specimen was peripheral blood mononuclear cells (PBMCs). The CDR3 bases are TGTGCCAGCAGCCACCCACAGGGGGCAAACGAGCAGTACTTC. Translated: CASSHPQGANEQYF.